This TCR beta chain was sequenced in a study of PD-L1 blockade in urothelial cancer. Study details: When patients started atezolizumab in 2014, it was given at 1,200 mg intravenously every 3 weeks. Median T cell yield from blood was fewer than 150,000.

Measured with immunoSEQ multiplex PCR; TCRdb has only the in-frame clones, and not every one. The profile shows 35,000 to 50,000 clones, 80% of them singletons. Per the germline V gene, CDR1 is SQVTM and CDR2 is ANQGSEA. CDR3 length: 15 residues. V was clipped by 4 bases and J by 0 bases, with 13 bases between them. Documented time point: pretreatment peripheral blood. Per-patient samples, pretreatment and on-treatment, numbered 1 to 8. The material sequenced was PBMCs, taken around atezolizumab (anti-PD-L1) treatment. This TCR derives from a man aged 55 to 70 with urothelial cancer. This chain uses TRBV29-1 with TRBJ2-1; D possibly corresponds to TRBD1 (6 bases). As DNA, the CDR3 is TGCAGCGTTGTGCGAACAGGGAGCTCCTACAATGAGCAGTTCTTC. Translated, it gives CSVVRTGSSYNEQFF.